These 6 T cell receptor beta chains share one sample of origin, sequenced in a study of blood T cell repertoires in COVID-19. TCRdb's copy holds only in-frame clones and misses some; the assay was immunoSEQ multiplex PCR. The sample lists roughly 260,000 clones, over 75% occurring once. The source material was peripheral blood. The receptors originated from a woman in her fifties or sixties with acute or convalescent COVID-19.

The chain employs TRBV6-6 and TRBJ2-5; a possible D gene is TRBD1 (6 bases). V shed 5 bases and J shed 0 bases, with 10 bases lying between them. The CDR3 loop spans 14 amino acids. Germline CDR1 is MNHNY and CDR2 is SVGAGI (reference sequence). CDR3 coding DNA: TGTGCCAGCAGTACCGGGACATACCAAGAGACCCAGTACTTC. This codes for CASSTGTYQETQYF.

V and J are TRBV5-1 and TRBJ2-7; 9 bases agree with TRBD2. CDR1 is SGHRS and CDR2 is YFSETQ in the germline V gene. This CDR3 has 15 residues. The ends lost 1 base at V and 2 bases at J; junction bases unmatched: 4. CDR3 protein: CASSLMSSGAYEQYF. The CDR3 DNA sequence: TGCGCCAGCAGCTTGATGTCTAGCGGGGCCTACGAGCAGTACTTC.

The gene calls are TRBV15 and TRBJ2-1; unclear D gene. Looked up from germline, CDR1 is LNHNV and CDR2 is YYDKDF (reference sequence). V dropped 4 bases and J dropped 0 bases, with 13 bases sitting between them. The length of the CDR3 is 16 residues. This CDR3 reads CATSTSLKSSYNEQFF. The CDR3 DNA reads TGTGCCACCAGCACTAGTCTTAAAAGCTCCTACAATGAGCAGTTCTTC.

The chain uses TRBV5-4 and TRBJ2-2; TRBD1 agrees at 7 bases. The trim removed 4 bases at V and 4 bases at J, leaving 4 bases unmatched. CDR3 length equals 14 residues. CDR1 and CDR2 (germline): SGHNT, YYREEE (reference sequence). Here the CDR3 DNA reads TGTGCCAGCAGCCCGGGACAGCTCACCGGGGAGCTGTTTTTT. This codes for CASSPGQLTGELFF.

The chain recombines TRBV2 with TRBJ1-2; 9 bases map to TRBD1. The CDR3 sequence is 15 residues long. Germline CDR1 and CDR2: SNHLY and FYNNEI. J gave up 4 bases and V 3 bases, and 6 bases lay outside the gene matches. The chain's CDR3 is CASSDLTGGSYGYTF. The CDR3 coding sequence is TGTGCCAGCAGTGATCTGACAGGGGGATCCTATGGCTACACCTTC.

The chain recombines TRBV27 with TRBJ2-7, with a possible D match to TRBD2 (5 bases). From germline, CDR1 is MNHEY and CDR2 SMNVEV (reference sequence). The CDR3 totals 16 residues. V was clipped by 6 bases and J by 3 bases, with 21 bases between them. The CDR3 bases are TGTGCCAGCAGCCTCAGCTGGGAGCGCATGAGCTACGAGCAGTACTTC. The encoded protein is CASSLSWERMSYEQYF.